This T cell receptor beta chain was identified in a study of blood T cell repertoires in COVID-19 (TCRdb year 2020). Looking at the study overall: The collaborator samples originated in the United States, Italy and Spain and spanned the acute and convalescent phases of COVID-19. The prospective study material was composed of cDNA or gDNA derived from T cells, B-cell-depleted T cells, or PBMCs. Subjects who had been exposed to COVID-19, were actively infected with it, or had recovered from it provided the deeply sampled blood TCRbeta repertoires that made up the dataset. The repertoires were released in a freely available public database intended as a resource for research on the immune response to SARS-CoV-2. The samples were drawn from the first 160 participants of the ongoing ImmuneRACE study and from more than 1,000 subjects provided by 6 global collaborators. Nearly every sample came with metadata listing a de-identified subject ID, COVID-19 status, age in years and sex. HLA class I and class II types, where available, came from metadata supplied by the sample provider rather than from assay-based typing.

In regard to this clone: Its antigen remains unidentified. No base-level quality is on record; no much larger clone is a single base apart.

The CDR1 and CDR2 encoded by the germline V gene (reference sequence) are LNHDA and SQIVND. V ends up 6 bases short and J 7 bases short, with an unmatched junction base count of 15. The CDR3, cysteine through phenylalanine, is 16 amino acids long. Of the read, only the CDR3 DNA is kept; its 48 bases are in frame from base 1. Beyond this particular receptor, the publication reports: How much clinical and demographic metadata was included differed by source and by participant, and the metadata was provided uncurated.

TCRbeta CDR3 regions were amplified from genomic DNA by means of the immunoSEQ Assay, a bias-controlled multiplex PCR. As for the original processing: Within the assay, amplification of reference gene primers was used to estimate how many nucleated cells each sample contained. To quantify the absolute abundance of each unique TCRbeta CDR3 rearrangement, sequence reads were collapsed and filtered. For each sample, productive Simpson clonality was calculated by taking the square root of Simpson's diversity index across productive rearrangements. In its TCRdb copy, this immuneACCESS table keeps in-frame sequences only and misses some clones. Where compared with another copy, unresolved V genes explain less than half of these, and the others have no known cause. D and trimming come from the DNA, and the V and J calls and clone size come from that table. The sample table holds fewer than 120,000 clones, of which more than 75% were seen once. In total, the top ten clones hold about 3% of the sample.

Whole blood was collected in K2EDTA tubes by collaborating institutions according to the institutions' own protocols. For TCRbeta analysis, collaborators shipped samples in one of three forms: frozen whole blood, isolated PBMCs, or DNA extracted from either of those sample types. The chain uses TRBV19 and TRBJ1-2; TRBD1 fits 9 bases in the junction. This TCR was sampled from a woman in her forties or fifties with acute or convalescent COVID-19. Specimen: peripheral blood. The CDR3 protein sequence reads: CASSPSPGQGLTGYTF. The nucleotide sequence reads as follows: TGTGCCAGTAGCCCGTCCCCGGGACAGGGTTTGACTGGCTACACCTTC.